This T cell receptor (beta chain) was captured by sequencing in a study of blood T cells in healthy people across ages. Study-wide findings and caveats: Measured against age, TCR beta diversity per million T cells decreased in a roughly linear manner.

Next came a second PCR, run for about 7 to 12 cycles, which used a sample-barcoded 5' primer along with a J-beta primer mix. Every cDNA molecule carried a tag from a template-switch adaptor bearing 12 random nucleotides. Each CDR3 protein is one row after TCRdb ran MiXCR on the 5' RACE reads. The sample yields around 2 million distinct CDR3 sequences, about two fifths seen once. V was shortened by 0 bases and J by 5 bases, with 12 bases between the two germline ends. Germline V lookup: CDR1 SGHKS, CDR2 YYEKEE (reference sequence). This CDR3 spans 15 amino acids. On this clonotype: Antigen unknown.

The chain employs TRBV5-5 and TRBJ1-5, with D maybe TRBD1 (5 bases). The sequenced material came from blood. The clonotype was recovered from a human donor in good health. CDR3 residues: CASSLGYGGDQPQHF. As DNA, the CDR3 is TGTGCCAGCAGCTTGGGGTATGGGGGGGATCAGCCCCAGCATTTT.